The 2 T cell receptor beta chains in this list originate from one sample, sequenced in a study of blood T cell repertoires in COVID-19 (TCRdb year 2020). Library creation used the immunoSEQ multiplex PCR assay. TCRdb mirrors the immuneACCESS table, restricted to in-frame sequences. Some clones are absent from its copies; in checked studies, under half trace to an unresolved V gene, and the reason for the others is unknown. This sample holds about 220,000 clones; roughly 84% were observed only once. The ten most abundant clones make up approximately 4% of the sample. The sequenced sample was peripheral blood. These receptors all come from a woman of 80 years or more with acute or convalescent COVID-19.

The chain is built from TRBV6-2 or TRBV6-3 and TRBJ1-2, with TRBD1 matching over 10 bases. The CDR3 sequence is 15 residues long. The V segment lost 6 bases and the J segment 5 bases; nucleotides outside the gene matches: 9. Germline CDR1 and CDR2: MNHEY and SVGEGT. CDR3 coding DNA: TGTGCCAGCAGCACCCGGCCGGGACAGGGGTATGGCTACACCTTC. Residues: CASSTRPGQGYGYTF.

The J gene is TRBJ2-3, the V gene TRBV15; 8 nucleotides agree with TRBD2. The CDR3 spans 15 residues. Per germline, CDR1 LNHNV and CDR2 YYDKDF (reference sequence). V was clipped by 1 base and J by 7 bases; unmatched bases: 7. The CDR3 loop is CATSRGGGGRYTQYF. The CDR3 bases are TGTGCCACCAGCAGAGGCGGCGGGGGGAGGTATACGCAGTATTTT.